These 21 T cell receptor beta chains share one sample of origin, sequenced in a study of cytomegalovirus exposure and HLA in healthy donors. The data were produced by immunoSEQ multiplex PCR, yet TCRdb's version contains in-frame clones alone and is incomplete. In the table there are about 250,000 clones, about 88% of which are singletons. Sequencing input: PBMCs. These TCRs come from a man younger than 30 in good health and CMV-seropositive.

This clone was observed a handful of times. This chain links TRBV10-2 with TRBJ2-7, with D perhaps TRBD1 or TRBD2 (5 bases each). Germline V lookup: CDR1 WSHSY, CDR2 SAAADI. V lost 4 bases, J lost 0 bases, and 13 bases lay in between. This CDR3 contains 15 residues. The CDR3 reads CASSVVGDDSYEQYF. The CDR3 coding sequence is TGCGCCAGCAGTGTCGTTGGGGACGACTCCTACGAGCAGTACTTC.

This clone was picked up one time. This chain connects TRBV2 to TRBJ2-7; tentatively, D is TRBD1 (5 bases). The CDR3 spans 14 residues. Germline CDR1 is SNHLY and CDR2 is FYNNEI. V lost 2 bases and J lost 0, with 8 bases in between. This CDR3 reads CASSEQGTSYEQYF. CDR3 sequence (DNA): TGTGCCAGCAGTGAACAGGGCACCTCCTACGAGCAGTACTTC.

The V gene is TRBV9, the J gene TRBJ1-4; 7 bases are shared with TRBD1. V was clipped by 4 bases and J by 5 bases; unmatched bases: 8. CDR1 and CDR2 from the germline V gene are SGDLS and YYNGEE. The CDR3 runs 15 residues. The CDR3 is CASSPGGQKNEKLFF. The CDR3 nucleotides are TGTGCCAGCAGCCCCGGGGGACAGAAGAATGAAAAACTGTTTTTT.

This chain connects TRBV6-1 to TRBJ2-5, with D possibly matching TRBD2 (6 bases). V was clipped by 6 bases and J by 9 bases, with 11 bases between them. Germline V lookup: CDR1 MNHNS, CDR2 SASEGT. The CDR3 runs 11 residues. CDR3 region: CASSLAGSQYF. The CDR3 DNA reads as TGTGCCAGCAGCTTGGCGGGGTCCCAGTACTTC.

V and J are TRBV11-2 and TRBJ2-1; the match to TRBD2 covers 14 bases. V lost 7 bases and J lost 2; bases outside the gene matches: 7. Germline loops: CDR1 SGHAT, CDR2 FQNNGV. The CDR3 has 17 residues. CDR3 DNA: TGTGCCAGCAACCCGCGACTAGCGGGAGGGGCCTACAATGAGCAGTTCTTC. Translating it yields CASNPRLAGGAYNEQFF.

This chain links TRBV5-1 with TRBJ2-1; 7 positions match TRBD2. Germline values: CDR1 SGHRS, CDR2 YFSETQ. Trimming took 4 bases from V and 1 from J; bases not matched to a gene: 5. This CDR3 is 15 amino acids long. The CDR3 reads CASSPVGGSYNEQFF. In DNA form, the CDR3 reads TGCGCCAGCAGCCCGGTGGGAGGGTCCTACAATGAGCAGTTCTTC.

This clone was seen just once. CDR3: CASSRGTGGSYEQYF. The CDR3 bases are TGTGCCAGCAGTCGCGGGACAGGGGGCTCATACGAGCAGTACTTC. The chain recombines TRBV28 with TRBJ2-7; 12 bases agree with TRBD1. The trim removed 5 bases at V and 4 bases at J, leaving 6 bases unmatched. The V gene's germline CDR1 is MDHEN and CDR2 SYDVKM. The CDR3 is made up of 15 amino acids. Using reference TRBV28 and TRBJ2-7 for the parts outside the CDR3, the full variable domain is DVKVTQSSRYLVKRTGEKVFLECVQDMDHENMFWYRQDPGLGLRLIYFSYDVKMKEKGDIPEGYSVSREKKERFSLILESASTNQTSMYLCASSRGTGGSYEQYFGPGTRLTVT.

V usage is TRBV9 and J usage is TRBJ2-3; TRBD2 is a possible D gene (6 bases). CDR1 and CDR2 (germline): SGDLS, YYNGEE. The germline V and J ends were trimmed by 5 bases and 2 bases, with 15 bases remaining between them. The CDR3 length is 15 residues. CDR3 protein: CASSFGRRATDTQYF. CDR3 coding DNA: TGTGCCAGCAGTTTCGGGAGAAGAGCCACAGATACGCAGTATTTT.

CDR3 in amino acids: CASSAGPSYEQYF. In DNA, the CDR3 is TGTGCCAGCAGTGCCGGGCCTTCCTACGAGCAGTACTTC. This sequence joins TRBV28 and TRBJ2-7, with unresolved D. Per the germline V gene, CDR1 is MDHEN and CDR2 is SYDVKM. The CDR3 has 13 residues. The ends were cut back, 5 bases at V and 1 base at J, with 9 bases in the middle. Full variable domain (remainder filled in from reference TRBV28 and TRBJ2-7): DVKVTQSSRYLVKRTGEKVFLECVQDMDHENMFWYRQDPGLGLRLIYFSYDVKMKEKGDIPEGYSVSREKKERFSLILESASTNQTSMYLCASSAGPSYEQYFGPGTRLTVT.

The rearrangement uses TRBV15 and TRBJ2-7; D is uncertain. CDR1 is LNHNV and CDR2 is YYDKDF in the germline V gene (reference sequence). The CDR3 is made up of 13 amino acids. V gave up 4 bases and J gave up 5 bases, with 12 bases separating them. The CDR3 DNA sequence: TGTGCCACCAGCACGGGCCGGATGGACGAGCAGTACTTC. Protein: CATSTGRMDEQYF.

The chain is built from TRBV25-1 and TRBJ1-2, with TRBD1 as a possible D gene (6 bases). The V gene's germline CDR1 is MGHDK and CDR2 SYGVNS. Trimming stripped 2 bases from V and 2 bases from J, with 9 bases between. CDR3 length: 14 residues. The CDR3 sequence is CASSEITGNYGYTF. The CDR3 region has the DNA TGTGCCAGCAGTGAAATCACAGGGAACTATGGCTACACCTTC.

The V gene is TRBV2, the J gene TRBJ1-1; the D is unclear. There are 12 residues in the CDR3. V was pared by 11 bases and J by 7 bases, with 17 bases between. From germline, CDR1 is SNHLY and CDR2 FYNNEI. The CDR3 is CAGRGISDEAFF. DNA of the CDR3: TGTGCCGGCCGTGGGATCAGCGATGAAGCTTTCTTT.

The chain links TRBV19 to TRBJ1-5, with a weak D call TRBD1 (5 bases). The ends were cut back, 3 bases at V and 5 bases at J, with 23 bases in the middle. Germline values: CDR1 LNHDA, CDR2 SQIVND (reference sequence). The CDR3 covers 18 residues. CDR3 in amino acids: CASSMGRGDTLAYQPQHF. In DNA, the CDR3 is TGTGCCAGTAGTATGGGGCGCGGGGATACCCTTGCTTATCAGCCCCAGCATTTT.

The chain uses TRBV4-2 and TRBJ2-5, with D tentatively TRBD1 (5 bases). The CDR3 sequence is 13 residues long. Trimming removed 5 bases from V and 5 bases from J, with 12 bases in between. Germline-derived CDR1 and CDR2 are LGHNA and YNFKEQ. The CDR3 nucleotides read TGTGCCAGCAGCGGTACAGGTTTGGAGACCCAGTACTTC. This sequence encodes CASSGTGLETQYF.

The rearrangement uses TRBV6-5 and TRBJ2-7; 7 bases are a match to TRBD2. The length of the CDR3 is 15 residues. Germline assignment: CDR1 MNHEY and CDR2 SVGAGI. Unmatched junction bases numbered 15, after V lost 7 bases and J lost 6 bases. CDR3 nucleotide sequence: TGTGCCAGCAAGGGCGGGAGAAAAAGAGGTGGCGAGCAGTACTTC. This codes for CASKGGRKRGGEQYF.

This clone has more than one count but fewer than ten. V and J are TRBV6-5 and TRBJ2-1; D gene ambiguous. Germline-derived CDR1 and CDR2 are MNHEY and SVGAGI. This CDR3 region has 13 residues. With 6 bases removed from V and 7 bases from J, the gap between germline ends came to 13 bases. This CDR3 reads CASRKPVRNEQFF. The CDR3 bases are TGTGCCAGCAGAAAACCCGTGCGGAATGAGCAGTTCTTC.

CDR3 sequence: CSVEGRETQYF. The CDR3 DNA reads TGCAGTGTTGAGGGGCGAGAGACCCAGTACTTC. The chain joins TRBV20-1 to TRBJ2-5, with D perhaps TRBD1 or TRBD2 (5 bases each). V gave up 7 bases and J gave up 4 bases, with 10 bases separating them. This CDR3 has 11 residues. Germline-derived CDR1 and CDR2 are DFQATT and SNEGSKA (reference sequence).

The chain uses TRBV5-4 and TRBJ2-7; D is unclear. Germline loops: CDR1 SGHNT, CDR2 YYREEE (reference sequence). Trimming removed 0 bases at V and 3 bases at J, with 13 bases between. The length of the CDR3 is 15 residues. The CDR3 DNA reads as TGTGCCAGCAGCTTGGACGTAGTGGGGATCTACGAGCAGTACTTC. This encodes CASSLDVVGIYEQYF.

The CDR3 bases are TGTGCCAGCAGTTTATACAGAAAACCGTATGGCTACACCTTC. It translates to CASSLYRKPYGYTF. The chain joins TRBV28 to TRBJ1-2; D is uncertain. This CDR3 is built from 14 residues. Germline values: CDR1 MDHEN, CDR2 SYDVKM. Deletions cut 1 base from V and 5 bases from J, with 11 bases between.

The CDR3 protein is CASSLPGPSPVYGYTF. As DNA, the CDR3 is TGTGCCAGCAGCTTACCGGGACCGTCTCCTGTCTATGGCTACACCTTC. The chain has TRBV7-9 and TRBJ1-2, with a weak D call TRBD1 (5 bases). CDR1 is SEHNR and CDR2 is FQNEAQ in the germline V gene (reference sequence). Trimming left V 2 bases short and J 4 bases short, with 17 bases between. This CDR3 spans 16 amino acids.

This clone occurred once. The J gene is TRBJ2-7, the V gene TRBV30, with unresolved D. Germline values: CDR1 GTSNPN, CDR2 SVGIG (reference sequence). The CDR3 is 14 amino acids. The ends were cut back, 8 bases at V and 3 bases at J, with 20 bases in the middle. The CDR3 DNA reads as TGTGCCGGGGATGGTGGTGAGAGCCGCTACGAGCAGTACTTC. It translates to CAGDGGESRYEQYF.